The present TCR beta chain was sequenced within a study of beta chain features in type 1 diabetes. Study background: Comparable age, gender and cell yields were observed in patients relative to healthy donors.

The authors reverse transcribed all of the isolated RNA, so sequencing captured expressed TCRB transcripts. Here immunoSEQ multiplex PCR was the method, and the copy in TCRdb shows in-frame clones only, minus some. Altogether about 360,000 clones are present, over 9.5% being singletons, with the ten largest covering 0.015% to 0.02%. CDR1 and CDR2 (germline): SGHAT, FQNNGV. The CDR3 runs to 12 residues. Trimming removed 6 bases from V and 3 bases from J, with 8 bases in between. The TCR originated in a man aged 18 to 29 in good health. The chain couples TRBV11-2 to TRBJ1-1; D not resolved. Sequencing was done on a sample of naive CD4+ T cells from blood. The CDR3 sequence is CASRRSDTEAFF. The DNA of the CDR3 is TGTGCCAGCAGGCGTAGCGACACTGAAGCTTTCTTT.